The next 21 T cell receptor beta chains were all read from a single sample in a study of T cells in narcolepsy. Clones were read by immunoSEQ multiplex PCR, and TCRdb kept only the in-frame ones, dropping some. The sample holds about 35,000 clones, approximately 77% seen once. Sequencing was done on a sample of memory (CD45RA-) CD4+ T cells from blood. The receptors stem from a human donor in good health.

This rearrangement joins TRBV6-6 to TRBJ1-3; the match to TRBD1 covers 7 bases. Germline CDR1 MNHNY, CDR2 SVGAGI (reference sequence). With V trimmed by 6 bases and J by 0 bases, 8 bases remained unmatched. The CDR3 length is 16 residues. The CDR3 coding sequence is TGTGCCAGCAGCCAGATAAACAGGGGCTCTGGAAACACCATATATTTT. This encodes CASSQINRGSGNTIYF.

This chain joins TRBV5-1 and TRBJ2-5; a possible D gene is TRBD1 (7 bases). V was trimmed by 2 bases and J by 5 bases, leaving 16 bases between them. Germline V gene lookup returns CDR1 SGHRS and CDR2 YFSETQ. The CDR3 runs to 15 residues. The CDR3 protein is CASSFAGGREETQYF. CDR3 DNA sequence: TGCGCCAGCAGCTTCGCAGGGGGGAGAGAGGAGACCCAGTACTTC.

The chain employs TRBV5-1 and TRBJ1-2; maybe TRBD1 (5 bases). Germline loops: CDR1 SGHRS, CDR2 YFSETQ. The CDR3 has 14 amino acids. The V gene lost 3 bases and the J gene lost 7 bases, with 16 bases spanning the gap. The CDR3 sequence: CASSSDPGPSGYTF. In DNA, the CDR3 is TGCGCCAGCAGCTCCGATCCGGGGCCCTCTGGCTACACCTTC. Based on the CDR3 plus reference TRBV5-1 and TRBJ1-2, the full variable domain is KAGVTQTPRYLIKTRGQQVTLSCSPISGHRSVSWYQQTPGQGLQFLFEYFSETQRNKGNFPGRFSGRQFSNSRSEMNVSTLELGDSALYLCASSSDPGPSGYTFGSGTRLTVV.

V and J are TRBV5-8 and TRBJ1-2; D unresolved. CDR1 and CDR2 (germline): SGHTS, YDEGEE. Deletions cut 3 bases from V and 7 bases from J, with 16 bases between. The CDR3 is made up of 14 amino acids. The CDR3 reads CASSSLTRAAGYTF. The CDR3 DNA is TGTGCCAGCAGCTCACTAACTCGGGCCGCTGGCTACACCTTC. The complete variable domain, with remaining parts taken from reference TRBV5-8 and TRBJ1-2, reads EAGVTQSPTHLIKTRGQQATLRCSPISGHTSVYWYQQALGLGLQFLLWYDEGEERNRGNFPPRFSGRQFPNYSSELNVNALELEDSALYLCASSSLTRAAGYTFGSGTRLTVV.

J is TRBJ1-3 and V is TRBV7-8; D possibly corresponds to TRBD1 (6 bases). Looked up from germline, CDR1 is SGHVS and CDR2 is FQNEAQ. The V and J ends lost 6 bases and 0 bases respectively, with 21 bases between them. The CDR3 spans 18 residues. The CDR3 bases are TGTGCCAGCAGACCCCTGGGCCCGGGGGGCCCCTCTGGAAACACCATATATTTT. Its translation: CASRPLGPGGPSGNTIYF.

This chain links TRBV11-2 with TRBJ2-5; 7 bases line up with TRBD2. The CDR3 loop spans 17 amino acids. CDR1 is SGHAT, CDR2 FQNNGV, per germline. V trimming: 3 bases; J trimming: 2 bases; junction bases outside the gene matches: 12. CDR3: CASSLGGGLGRQETQYF. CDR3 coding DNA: TGTGCCAGCAGCTTGGGGGGAGGACTAGGCAGGCAAGAGACCCAGTACTTC.

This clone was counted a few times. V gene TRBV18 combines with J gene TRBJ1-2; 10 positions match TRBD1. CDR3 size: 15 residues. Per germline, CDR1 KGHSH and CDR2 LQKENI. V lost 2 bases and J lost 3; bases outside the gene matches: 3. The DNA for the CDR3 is TGTGCCAGCTCACCAGGGACAGGGGAGGACTATGGCTACACCTTC. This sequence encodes CASSPGTGEDYGYTF.

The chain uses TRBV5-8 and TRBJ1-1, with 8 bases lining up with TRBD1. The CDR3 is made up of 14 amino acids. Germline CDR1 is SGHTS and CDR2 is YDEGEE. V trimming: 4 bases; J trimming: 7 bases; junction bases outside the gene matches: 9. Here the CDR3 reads CASSTTGGLREAFF. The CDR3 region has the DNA TGTGCCAGCAGCACCACAGGGGGTTTGCGTGAAGCTTTCTTT.

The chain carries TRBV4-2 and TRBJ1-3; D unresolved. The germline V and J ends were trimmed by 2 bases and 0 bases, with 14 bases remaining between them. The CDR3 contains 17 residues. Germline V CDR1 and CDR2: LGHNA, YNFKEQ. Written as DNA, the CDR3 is TGTGCCAGCAGCCAAAAGGTAGAGGCGAACTCTGGAAACACCATATATTTT. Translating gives CASSQKVEANSGNTIYF.

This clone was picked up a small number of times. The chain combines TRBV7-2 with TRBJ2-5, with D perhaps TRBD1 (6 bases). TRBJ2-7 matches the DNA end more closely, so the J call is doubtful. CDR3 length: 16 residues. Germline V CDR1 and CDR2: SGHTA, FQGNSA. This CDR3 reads CASSSYNTDRAYEQYF. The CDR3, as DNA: TGTGCCAGCAGCTCATATAATACGGACAGAGCCTACGAGCAGTACTTC.

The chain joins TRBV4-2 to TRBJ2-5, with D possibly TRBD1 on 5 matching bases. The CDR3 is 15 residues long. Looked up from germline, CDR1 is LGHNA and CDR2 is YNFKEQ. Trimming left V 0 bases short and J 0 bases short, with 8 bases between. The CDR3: CASSQDGADQETQYF. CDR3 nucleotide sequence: TGTGCCAGCAGCCAAGATGGGGCAGACCAAGAGACCCAGTACTTC.

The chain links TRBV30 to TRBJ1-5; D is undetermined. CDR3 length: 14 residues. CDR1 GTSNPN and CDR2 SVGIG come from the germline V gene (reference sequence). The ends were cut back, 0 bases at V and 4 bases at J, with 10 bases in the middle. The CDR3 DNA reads TGTGCCTGGAGTGTGGGCACCCTGAATCAGCCCCAGCATTTT. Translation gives CAWSVGTLNQPQHF.

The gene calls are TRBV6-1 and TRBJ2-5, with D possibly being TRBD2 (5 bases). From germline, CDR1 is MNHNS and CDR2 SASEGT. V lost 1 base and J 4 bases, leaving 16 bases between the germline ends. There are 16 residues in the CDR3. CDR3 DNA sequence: TGTGCCAGCAGTGAAGTAGGGCGGGCCTCAGGAGAGACCCAGTACTTC. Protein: CASSEVGRASGETQYF.

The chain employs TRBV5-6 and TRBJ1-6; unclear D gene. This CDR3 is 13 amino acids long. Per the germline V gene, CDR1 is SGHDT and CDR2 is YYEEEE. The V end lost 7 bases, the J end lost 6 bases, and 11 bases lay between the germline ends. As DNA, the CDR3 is TGTGCCAGCCAAGGGCGGTTTAATTCACCCCTCCACTTT. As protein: CASQGRFNSPLHF.

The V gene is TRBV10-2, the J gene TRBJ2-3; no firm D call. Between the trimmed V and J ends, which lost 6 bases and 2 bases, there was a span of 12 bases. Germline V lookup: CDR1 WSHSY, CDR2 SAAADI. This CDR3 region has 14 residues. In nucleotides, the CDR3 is TGCGCCAGCAGCGTTTTTTTGGACACAGATACGCAGTATTTT. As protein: CASSVFLDTDTQYF.

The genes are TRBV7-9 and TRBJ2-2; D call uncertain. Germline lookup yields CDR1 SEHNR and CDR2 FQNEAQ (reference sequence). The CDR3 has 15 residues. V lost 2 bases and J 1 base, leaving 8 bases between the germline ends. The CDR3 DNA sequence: TGTGCCAGCAGCTTACGGGCCGTGAACACCGGGGAGCTGTTTTTT. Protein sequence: CASSLRAVNTGELFF.

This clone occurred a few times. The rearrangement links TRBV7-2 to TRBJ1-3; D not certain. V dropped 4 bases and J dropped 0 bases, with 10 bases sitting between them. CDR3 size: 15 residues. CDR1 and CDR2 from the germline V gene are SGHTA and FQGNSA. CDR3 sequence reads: CASSSRMYSGNTIYF. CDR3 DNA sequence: TGTGCCAGCAGCTCAAGGATGTACTCTGGAAACACCATATATTTT.

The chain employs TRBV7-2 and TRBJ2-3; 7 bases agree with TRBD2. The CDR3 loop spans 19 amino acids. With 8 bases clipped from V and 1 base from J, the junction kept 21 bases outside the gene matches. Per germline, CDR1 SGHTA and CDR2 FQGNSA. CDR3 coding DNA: TGTGCCAGCGAGCTCTGGGGACTACAATCTCCACGACGCACAGATACGCAGTATTTT. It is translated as CASELWGLQSPRRTDTQYF.

The chain's CDR3 is CASSLPGRDTEAFF. The DNA of the CDR3 is TGTGCCAGCAGCTTGCCCGGGAGGGACACTGAAGCTTTCTTT. The chain recombines TRBV5-6 with TRBJ1-1, with D hard to call. The V and J ends lost 1 base and 3 bases respectively, with 10 bases between them. The germline gives CDR1 SGHDT, CDR2 YYEEEE. The CDR3 spans 14 residues.

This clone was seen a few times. The DNA for the CDR3 is TGCGCCAGCAGCGCCTCCCGGGACAACTGGTCCTACAATGAGCAGTTCTTC. It codes for CASSASRDNWSYNEQFF. The J gene is TRBJ2-1, the V gene TRBV5-1, with D perhaps TRBD1 (6 bases). V lost 4 bases to trimming and J lost 1 base, with 18 bases between them. This CDR3 has 17 residues. Germline CDR1 and CDR2: SGHRS and YFSETQ.

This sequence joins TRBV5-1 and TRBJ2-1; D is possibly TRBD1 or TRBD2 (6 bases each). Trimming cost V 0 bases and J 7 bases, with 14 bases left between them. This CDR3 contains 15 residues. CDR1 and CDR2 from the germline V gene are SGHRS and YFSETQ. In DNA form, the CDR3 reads TGCGCCAGCAGCTTGGAGCACAGGGCGGGGAATGAGCAGTTCTTC. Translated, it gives CASSLEHRAGNEQFF. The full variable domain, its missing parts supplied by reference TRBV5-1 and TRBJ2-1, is KAGVTQTPRYLIKTRGQQVTLSCSPISGHRSVSWYQQTPGQGLQFLFEYFSETQRNKGNFPGRFSGRQFSNSRSEMNVSTLELGDSALYLCASSLEHRAGNEQFFGPGTRLTVL.